The present T cell receptor beta chain was sequenced within a study of response to subunit inactivated influenza vaccine. The germline V gene encodes CDR1 ENHRY and CDR2 SYGVKD. Trimming cost V 7 bases and J 4 bases, with 19 bases left between them. The CDR3 runs to 15 residues. TCRdb re-derived calls from the RT-PCR reads in MiXCR, one entry per CDR3 protein. The sample has hundreds of thousands of distinct CDR3 sequences; about a sixth are singletons. In its sample, this clonotype was seen a few times. The sequencing here drew on PBMCs from blood, taken 11 to 12 days after vaccination. This clonotype originated in a man over 45 who received an inactivated influenza vaccine. V and J are TRBV10-3 and TRBJ1-2; D not certain. The CDR3 here is CAIKRPESSGYGYTF. CDR3 DNA: TGTGCCATCAAACGGCCAGAGAGCTCTGGCTATGGCTACACCTTC.